This T cell receptor beta chain was sequenced during a study of CD8+CD57+ T cells in acquired aplastic anemia. Study at large: Sorted CD4+ and CD8+ cells yielded DNA averaging roughly 3.3 ug.

Genomic DNA provided the template from which TCR beta VDJ and CDR3 profiles were obtained. TCRdb recomputed calls from the reads with MiXCR, one row per CDR3 protein. The data hold about 170,000 distinct CDR3 sequences, with 63% observed a single time. This clonotype has more than one count but fewer than ten. The CDR3 is 15 residues long. With V trimmed by 3 bases and J by 2 bases, 6 bases remained unmatched. From germline, CDR1 is GTSNPN and CDR2 SVGIG (reference sequence). This TCR was recovered from a human donor in good health. The chain links TRBV30 to TRBJ2-1, with 8 bases lining up with TRBD2. The sample taken for sequencing was sorted CD4+, CD8+, or CD8+CD57+ T cells (not recorded which) from PBMCs. The CDR3 DNA reads as TGTGCCTGGAGCGCACTAGCGGAGCCCTACAATGAGCAGTTCTTC. Translation gives CAWSALAEPYNEQFF.